The clone carrying this T cell receptor (beta chain) was detected a few times. The J segment lost 2 bases and the V segment lost 8 bases, leaving 7 bases of the junction unmatched. CDR1 and CDR2 from the germline V gene are MDHEN and SYDVKM. This CDR3 has 15 amino acids. This specimen comes from a study of T-cell reconstitution after alpha-beta-depleted transplantation in children. This sample's TCRbeta library carried unique molecular identifier barcodes. TCRdb called the PCR reads again in MiXCR, with one record for every CDR3 protein. The sample records over 400,000 distinct CDR3 sequences, around 46% being singletons.

Sequencing was performed on PBMCs, taken before TCRalphabeta/CD19-depleted stem cell transplant. This clonotype was sampled from a girl aged 2-10 years with aplastic anemia, due to receive a stem cell transplant. The J gene is TRBJ1-5, the V gene TRBV28, with 9 bases matching TRBD1. Here the CDR3 reads CASQDRGAGNQPQHF. The CDR3 DNA is TGTGCCAGCCAGGACAGGGGTGCGGGCAATCAGCCCCAGCATTTT. Drawing the rest from reference TRBV28 and TRBJ1-5, the complete variable domain is DVKVTQSSRYLVKRTGEKVFLECVQDMDHENMFWYRQDPGLGLRLIYFSYDVKMKEKGDIPEGYSVSREKKERFSLILESASTNQTSMYLCASQDRGAGNQPQHFGDGTRLSIL.